This T cell receptor beta chain was identified during a study of T cell repertoires in cytomegalovirus infection (dated by TCRdb to the late 2010s). Study-level background: Donor HLA type was relevant to the analysis, as public TCR beta signatures indicated carriage of CMV infection together with the matching HLA type.

Overall study results and their limits: Carriers of CMV infection plus the relevant HLA type were discriminated by the cumulative frequency of public TCR beta family members in the study cohort and in an independent roughly 380-donor cohort. The ex vivo response was dominated by HLA-C-restricted CMV-specific TCR beta clonotypes, which also provided the single most frequent clonotype in two of eight donors.

A note on this clonotype: The target of this receptor is not known. No much larger clonotype is one base removed from it; base qualities were not supplied.

Cut back by 5 bases and 0 bases, the V and J ends lie 10 bases apart. CDR1 and CDR2, per the germline V gene, are SGHTA and FQGNSA. The CDR3 runs 14 residues from the cysteine to the phenylalanine. This entry keeps only the CDR3 DNA: 42 bases, framed from base 1. TCRdb records Illumina HiSeq 1500 as the sequencer. TCRdb itself trimmed the public reads at Q25 with fastp, ran MiXCR and retained productive beta chains. Merged by CDR3 protein, the rows form single entries marked with the most common genes and DNA. The sample includes 45,000 to 75,000 distinct CDR3 sequences, with 33% observed a single time. The top ten clones comprise around 70% of the sample.

The V and J segments used are TRBV7-2 and TRBJ1-1; confidence is insufficient to name the D gene. Sequenced input: PBMCs, sequenced either directly or after in vitro stimulation (not recorded which). The receptor was derived from a human donor in good health (CMV status not recorded). Some clones in this sample may be carry-over from other donors' samples. The DNA sequence is given as TGTGCCAGCAGCCAAGGACCCTTGAACACTGAAGCTTTCTTT. Its translation is CASSQGPLNTEAFF.